Following are 20 T cell receptor beta chains from one sample sequenced in a study of breast tumors, draining lymph nodes, adjacent tissues. TCRdb re-called the multiplex PCR reads with MiXCR, one entry per CDR3 protein. In the table there are approximately 88,000 distinct CDR3 sequences, approximately 30% of which are singletons. Breast cancer patients provided tissue from their axillary draining lymph nodes. The sequencing input was axillary lymph node tissue. These receptors all stem from a female donor with breast cancer. Some clones in this sample may be carry-over from other donors' samples.

The sample holds many counts of this clonotype. The rearrangement uses TRBV30 and TRBJ2-2, with D unclear. V gave up 0 bases and J gave up 6 bases, with 17 bases separating them. The germline V gene encodes CDR1 GTSNPN and CDR2 SVGIG (reference sequence). The CDR3 is 16 residues long. The CDR3 protein is CAWSVVAVTYAGELFF. The DNA for the CDR3 is TGTGCCTGGAGTGTAGTTGCGGTGACGTACGCCGGGGAGCTGTTTTTT.

There are many counts of this clonotype. This chain links TRBV19 with TRBJ2-7, with a weak D call TRBD1 (6 bases). There are 13 residues in the CDR3. Looked up from germline, CDR1 is LNHDA and CDR2 is SQIVND (reference sequence). Trimming removed 6 bases at V and 2 bases at J, with 11 bases between. The CDR3 reads CASRDRSTYEQYF. The CDR3 DNA reads as TGTGCCAGTAGAGACAGGTCGACCTACGAGCAGTACTTC. Filled out from reference TRBV19 and TRBJ2-7, the complete variable domain reads DGGITQSPKYLFRKEGQNVTLSCEQNLNHDAMYWYRQDPGQGLRLIYYSQIVNDFQKGDIAEGYSVSREKKESFPLTVTSAQKNPTAFYLCASRDRSTYEQYFGPGTRLTVT.

This clonotype was detected ten times or more. The rearrangement uses TRBV5-1 and TRBJ2-3, with 11 bases lining up with TRBD2. CDR3 length equals 18 residues. CDR1 and CDR2 (germline): SGHRS, YFSETQ. Trimming took 3 bases from V and 2 from J; bases not matched to a gene: 11. CDR3 amino acids: CASSSGSGRAYFTDTQYF. For the CDR3, the DNA is TGCGCCAGCAGCTCGGGTAGCGGGAGGGCCTATTTCACAGATACGCAGTATTTT.

There are many counts of this clonotype. The chain is built from TRBV12-3 or TRBV12-4 and TRBJ2-3; D gene unclear. The CDR3 extends over 11 amino acids. Trimming stripped 5 bases from V and 2 bases from J, with 2 bases between. For the CDR3, the DNA is TGTGCCAGCAGTCCCACAGATACGCAGTATTTT. Its translation: CASSPTDTQYF.

A remark on this clonotype: The CDR3 end shows no conserved phenylalanine or tryptophan, and so a read error is likely. CDR3 residues: CASSDSRSGTAYGYTL. The CDR3 region has the DNA TGTGCCAGTAGTGATAGCCGAAGCGGAACAGCTTATGGCTACACCCTC. This sequence joins TRBV19 and TRBJ1-2; D gene uncertain. V lost 5 bases and J 5 bases, leaving 21 bases between the germline ends. CDR1 and CDR2 from the germline V gene are LNHDA and SQIVND (reference sequence). CDR3 size: 16 residues.

This clonotype was seen ten or more times. The chain carries TRBV6-6 and TRBJ1-4; 8 bases agree with TRBD1. Per germline, CDR1 MNHNY and CDR2 SVGAGI (reference sequence). The length of the CDR3 is 15 residues. V gave up 2 bases and J gave up 8 bases; unmatched junction bases: 7. The CDR3: CASSYGTGREEKLFF. CDR3 nucleotides: TGTGCCAGCAGTTACGGGACAGGAAGAGAAGAAAAACTGTTTTTT.

With respect to this clonotype: An end of the junction does not agree with germline; a read error may underlie this. V usage is TRBV11-2 and J usage is TRBJ1-3, with D possibly matching TRBD1 (5 bases). The CDR3 covers 17 residues. CDR1 SGHAT and CDR2 FQNNGV come from the germline V gene. The CDR3 loop reads CASSFAGRSYSGDTMYF. The CDR3 bases are TGTGCCAGCAGCTTTGCGGGACGGAGTTACTCTGGAGACACCATGTATTTT. Full variable domain (rest looked up from reference TRBV11-2 and TRBJ1-3): EAGVAQSPRYKIIEKRQSVAFWCNPISGHATLYWYQQILGQGPKLLIQFQNNGVVDDSQLPKDRFSAERLKGVDSTLKIQPAKLEDSAVYLCASSFAGRSYSGDTMYFGEGSWLTVV.

This clonotype was detected many times. The gene calls are TRBV11-2 and TRBJ2-5; D is uncertain. Germline V gene sequence: CDR1 SGHAT, CDR2 FQNNGV. V was trimmed by 6 bases and J by 0 bases, leaving 11 bases between them. The CDR3 is made up of 14 amino acids. The CDR3 protein is CASRGIEYQETQYF. DNA for the CDR3: TGTGCCAGCAGGGGGATCGAGTACCAAGAGACCCAGTACTTC.

This clonotype came up a few times. This may arise from a read error, as a much more abundant clone is one base away. The V call is TRBV11-1, the J call TRBJ2-7; no firm D call. Germline CDR1 and CDR2: SGHAT and FQDESV (reference sequence). Trimming removed 4 bases at V and 2 bases at J, with 12 bases between. The length of the CDR3 is 14 residues. CDR3 sequence reads: CASSSTSSAYEQYF. CDR3 nucleotide sequence: TGTGCCAGCAGCTCCACGAGCTCTGCCTACGAGCAGTACTTC.

In regard to this clonotype: A much larger clone lies one base from this, so it may be a read error. This chain links TRBV11-2 with TRBJ2-1; D might be TRBD2 (6 bases). The CDR3 sequence is 16 residues long. In germline, CDR1 is SGHAT, CDR2 FQNNGV. Trimming cost V 5 bases and J 5 bases, with 19 bases left between them. Here the CDR3 DNA reads TGTGCCAGCAGCGCGGTCGTCGGAGGGCCCCACAATGAGCAGTTCTTC. The encoded protein is CASSAVVGGPHNEQFF.

On this clonotype: The germline gene is not matched at one end of the junction; a read error may be the cause. V usage is TRBV7-9 and J usage is TRBJ2-5; the D gene is possibly TRBD1 (6 bases). The CDR3 runs to 19 residues. Germline V gives CDR1 SEHNR, CDR2 FQNEAQ (reference sequence). DNA for the CDR3: TGTGCCTGCAGCCCCCCAAGGACAGACGTCGTTACCATTCTAGAGACCCAGTACTTC. Its translation is CACSPPRTDVVTILETQYF.

This clonotype was counted many times. This rearrangement joins TRBV19 to TRBJ1-2, with TRBD1 matching 8 bases. The germline V gene has CDR1 LNHDA and CDR2 SQIVND (reference sequence). The CDR3 loop spans 14 amino acids. V shed 5 bases, J shed 7 bases, and the junction held 9 bases outside the gene matches. CDR3 bases: TGTGCCAGTAGTGACAGGGGATTTCTTGGTGGCTACACCTTC. Translating it yields CASSDRGFLGGYTF. Filled out from reference TRBV19 and TRBJ1-2, the complete variable domain reads DGGITQSPKYLFRKEGQNVTLSCEQNLNHDAMYWYRQDPGQGLRLIYYSQIVNDFQKGDIAEGYSVSREKKESFPLTVTSAQKNPTAFYLCASSDRGFLGGYTFGSGTRLTVV.

Comment on this clonotype: It is unclear where the CDR3 begins or ends on the DNA, so no DNA is shown, and the CDR3 is as TCRdb lists it. The V gene is TRBV2, the J gene TRBJ2-1; whether TRBD1, the table's D call, matches the DNA was not checked. A total of 22 residues make up the CDR3, ends included. Germline values: CDR1 SNHLY, CDR2 FYNNEI. The CDR3 spells CASSFYICSARSRTGFDNEQFF.

This clonotype was observed many times. V usage is TRBV2 and J usage is TRBJ2-5; TRBD2 agrees at 7 bases. Germline-derived CDR1 and CDR2 are SNHLY and FYNNEI. This CDR3 spans 13 amino acids. V lost 6 bases to trimming and J lost 1 base; unmatched junction nucleotides: 2. The DNA for the CDR3 is TGTGCCAGCAGGAGCGGGATCCAAGAGACCCAGTACTTC. Translating it yields CASRSGIQETQYF.

The rearrangement joins TRBV12-3 or TRBV12-4 to TRBJ1-6; 10 bases fit TRBD1. The CDR3 extends over 14 amino acids. The DNA of the CDR3 is TGTACCATTGCCCCGGGACAGGGGAATTCACCCCTCCACTTT. Translation: CTIAPGQGNSPLHF.

In regard to this clonotype: A much larger clone lies a single base off, so this may be a read error. No conserved phenylalanine or tryptophan ends this CDR3, so it is likely a read error. The chain employs TRBV27 and TRBJ2-5; no reliable D call. The CDR3 is 14 residues long. Germline CDR1 reads MNHEY; CDR2 reads SMNVEV (reference sequence). The V gene lost 5 bases and the J gene lost 4 bases, with 14 bases spanning the gap. The CDR3: CASSPSPNGETQYS. The CDR3 region has the DNA TGTGCCAGCAGTCCGTCCCCAAACGGAGAGACCCAGTACTCC.

This clonotype was seen at least ten times. This chain connects TRBV2 to TRBJ1-1; 10 bases line up with TRBD1. Looked up from germline, CDR1 is SNHLY and CDR2 is FYNNEI. This CDR3 has 17 residues. Trimming removed 6 bases from V and 3 bases from J; junction bases left unmatched: 13. The CDR3, as DNA: TGTGCCAGCAGCGTGACAGGGGGCGGATTCCTGGACACTGAAGCTTTCTTT. It yields the protein CASSVTGGGFLDTEAFF. Full variable domain (remainder filled in from reference TRBV2 and TRBJ1-1): EPEVTQTPSHQVTQMGQEVILRCVPISNHLYFYWYRQILGQKVEFLVSFYNNEISEKSEIFDDQFSVERPDGSNFTLKIRSTKLEDSAMYFCASSVTGGGFLDTEAFFGQGTRLTVV.

This clonotype came up many times. The rearrangement links TRBV5-1 to TRBJ1-2; perhaps TRBD1 as D (5 bases). This CDR3 is built from 17 residues. V was cut by 4 bases and J by 6 bases, with 25 bases left in between. Per germline, CDR1 SGHRS and CDR2 YFSETQ. The CDR3 protein is CASSPMFTGFLSNGYTF. DNA of the CDR3: TGCGCCAGCAGCCCCATGTTCACAGGCTTCTTGTCCAATGGCTACACCTTC.

This clonotype was observed many times. The rearrangement joins TRBV7-2 to TRBJ2-3; a possible D gene is TRBD1 (6 bases). The CDR3 length is 13 residues. V lost 2 bases, J lost 8 bases, and 11 bases lay in between. Germline V CDR1 and CDR2: SGHTA, FQGNSA. CDR3 DNA: TGTGCCAGCAGCTTAACAGGGTCGGGTACGCAGTATTTT. Translation gives CASSLTGSGTQYF. Full variable domain (remainder filled in from reference TRBV7-2 and TRBJ2-3): GAGVSQSPSNKVTEKGKDVELRCDPISGHTALYWYRQSLGQGLEFLIYFQGNSAPDKSGLPSDRFSAERTGGSVSTLTIQRTQQEDSAVYLCASSLTGSGTQYFGPGTRLTVL.

This clonotype was counted many times. The genes are TRBV9 and TRBJ1-2; D is uncertain. This CDR3 has 16 amino acids. V lost 0 bases and J 6 bases, leaving 18 bases between the germline ends. CDR1 is SGDLS, CDR2 YYNGEE, per germline. The chain's CDR3 is CASSVVEGSGRNGYTF. The DNA of the CDR3 is TGTGCCAGCAGCGTAGTAGAGGGTTCGGGGAGGAATGGCTACACCTTC. The whole variable domain, remainder taken from reference TRBV9 and TRBJ1-2, is DSGVTQTPKHLITATGQRVTLRCSPRSGDLSVYWYQQSLDQGLQFLIQYYNGEERAKGNILERFSAQQFPDLHSELNLSSLELGDSALYFCASSVVEGSGRNGYTFGSGTRLTVV.